This T cell receptor beta chain originates from a study of early T cells in non-severe SARS-CoV-2 infection. The overall study: The chains were unpaired, and the sequenced material was bulk RNA from unsorted whole blood. General observations from the study: Anti-spike CD8 specificities were favored by VDJdb matching, whose results missed private and CD4 specificities.

The CDR3 has 14 residues. Germline lookup yields CDR1 SGHVS and CDR2 FQNEAQ. Deletions cut 5 bases from V and 4 bases from J, with 14 bases between. In this sample, this clonotype turned up a few times. Its antigen remains unknown. Unique molecular identifiers were attached to individual cDNA molecules. A single record per CDR3 protein comes from TCRdb applying MiXCR to the 5' RACE reads. Of approximately 50,000 distinct CDR3 sequences listed, approximately 8.4% are singletons. The chain employs TRBV7-8 and TRBJ1-2; tentative D call: TRBD1 (5 bases). Sequencing input: whole blood. The clonotype was recovered from an adult who was a healthcare worker with PCR-confirmed SARS-CoV-2 infection or an uninfected control (not recorded which). The CDR3 nucleotides are TGTGCCAGCAGCCCCGATCAGGGTATCTATGGCTACACCTTC. Encoded protein: CASSPDQGIYGYTF.